The clone carrying this T cell receptor (beta chain) occurred once. Its antigen is not known. The sample originates from a study of OX40 agonist ivuxolimab in advanced cancers. About the study: Hepatocellular carcinoma, melanoma, renal cell or head and neck cancer affected the dose-escalation patients.

This CDR3 has 16 amino acids. Germline V gene data show CDR1 as SGHTS and CDR2 as YDEGEE. Trimming left V 0 bases short and J 1 base short, with 13 bases between. Profiling relied on immunoSEQ multiplex PCR, and the TCRdb table lists in-frame clones only, not all of them. The data contain tens of thousands of clones, 81% of them singletons. Notes on the study in general: Among the lowest peripheral clonal expansion occurred in 0.1-3.0 mg/kg partial responders.

Sequencing was performed on CD4+ or CD8+ T cells sorted from blood, taken in a trial of the OX40 agonist ivuxolimab. This clonotype was sampled from an adult with an advanced solid tumor such as melanoma, head and neck, liver or kidney cancer. The chain has TRBV5-8 and TRBJ1-1; D gene unclear. CDR3 in amino acids: CASSLAGMHENTEAFF. The CDR3 DNA reads TGTGCCAGCAGCTTGGCGGGGATGCATGAGAACACTGAAGCTTTCTTT.